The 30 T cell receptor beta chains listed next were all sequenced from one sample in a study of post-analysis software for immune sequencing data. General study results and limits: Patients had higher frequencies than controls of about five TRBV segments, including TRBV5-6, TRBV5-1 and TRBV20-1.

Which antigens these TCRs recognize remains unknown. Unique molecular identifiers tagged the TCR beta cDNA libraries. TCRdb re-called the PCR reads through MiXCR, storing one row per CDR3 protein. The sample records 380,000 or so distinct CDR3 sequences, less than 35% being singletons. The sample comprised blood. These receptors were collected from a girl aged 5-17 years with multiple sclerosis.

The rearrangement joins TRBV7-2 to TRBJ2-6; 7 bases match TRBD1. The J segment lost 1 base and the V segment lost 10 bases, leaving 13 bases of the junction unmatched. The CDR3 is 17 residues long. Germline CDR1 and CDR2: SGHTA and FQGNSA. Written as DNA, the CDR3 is TGTGCCACAGATGGGACAGCCCCTTATTCTGGGGCCAACGTCCTGACTTTC. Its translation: CATDGTAPYSGANVLTF.

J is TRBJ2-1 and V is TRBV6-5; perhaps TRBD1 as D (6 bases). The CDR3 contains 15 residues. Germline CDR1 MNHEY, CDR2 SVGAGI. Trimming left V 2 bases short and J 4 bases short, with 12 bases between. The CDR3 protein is CASSYQGSMYNEQFF. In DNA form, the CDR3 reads TGTGCCAGCAGTTACCAGGGGTCCATGTACAATGAGCAGTTCTTC.

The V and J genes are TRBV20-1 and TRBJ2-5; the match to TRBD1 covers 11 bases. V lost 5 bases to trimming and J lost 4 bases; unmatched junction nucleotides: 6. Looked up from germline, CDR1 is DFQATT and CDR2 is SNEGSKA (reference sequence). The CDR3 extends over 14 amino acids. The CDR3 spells CSACRTGGLETQYF. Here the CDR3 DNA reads TGCAGTGCTTGCCGGACAGGGGGCTTAGAGACCCAGTACTTC.

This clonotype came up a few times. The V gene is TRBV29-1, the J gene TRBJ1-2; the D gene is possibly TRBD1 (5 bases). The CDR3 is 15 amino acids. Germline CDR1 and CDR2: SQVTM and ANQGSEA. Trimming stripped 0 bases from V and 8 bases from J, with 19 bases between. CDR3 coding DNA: TGCAGCGTTGAAGACGGAACGCGGGGCTATGGAGGCTACACCTTC. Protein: CSVEDGTRGYGGYTF.

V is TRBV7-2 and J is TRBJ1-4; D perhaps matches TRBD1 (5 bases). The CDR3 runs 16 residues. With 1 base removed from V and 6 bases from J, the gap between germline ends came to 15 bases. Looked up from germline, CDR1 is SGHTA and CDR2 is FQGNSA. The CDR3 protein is CASSLGLGWGDEKLFF. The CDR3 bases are TGTGCCAGCAGCTTAGGTCTAGGGTGGGGCGATGAAAAACTGTTTTTT.

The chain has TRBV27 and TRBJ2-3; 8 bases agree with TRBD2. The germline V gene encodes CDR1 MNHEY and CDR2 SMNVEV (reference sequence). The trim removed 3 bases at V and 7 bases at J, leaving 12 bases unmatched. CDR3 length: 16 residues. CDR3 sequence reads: CASSLVSTSGGYTQYF. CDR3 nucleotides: TGTGCCAGCAGTTTGGTCTCAACTAGCGGCGGTTATACGCAGTATTTT.

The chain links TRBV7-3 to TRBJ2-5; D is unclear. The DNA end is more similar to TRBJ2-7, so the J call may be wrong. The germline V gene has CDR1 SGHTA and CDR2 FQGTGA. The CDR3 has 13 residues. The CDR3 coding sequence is TGTGCCAGCAGCGCCGGTCCGTGGAACGAGCAGTACTTC. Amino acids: CASSAGPWNEQYF.

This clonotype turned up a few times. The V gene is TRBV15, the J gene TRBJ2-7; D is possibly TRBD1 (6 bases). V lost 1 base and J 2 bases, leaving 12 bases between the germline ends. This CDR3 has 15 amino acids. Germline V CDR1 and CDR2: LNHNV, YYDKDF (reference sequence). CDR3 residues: CATSRGSRGTYEQYF. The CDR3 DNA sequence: TGTGCCACCAGCAGAGGGTCTAGGGGGACCTACGAGCAGTACTTC. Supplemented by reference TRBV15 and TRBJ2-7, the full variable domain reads DAMVIQNPRYQVTQFGKPVTLSCSQTLNHNVMYWYQQKSSQAPKLLFHYYDKDFNNEADTPDNFQSRRPNTSFCFLDIRSPGLGDTAMYLCATSRGSRGTYEQYFGPGTRLTVT.

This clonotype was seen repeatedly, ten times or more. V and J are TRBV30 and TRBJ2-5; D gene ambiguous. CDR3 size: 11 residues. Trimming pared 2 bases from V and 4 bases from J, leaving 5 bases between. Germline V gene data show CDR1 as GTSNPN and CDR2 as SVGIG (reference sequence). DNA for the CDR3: TGTGCCTGGAGTATGGGAGAGACCCAGTACTTC. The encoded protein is CAWSMGETQYF.

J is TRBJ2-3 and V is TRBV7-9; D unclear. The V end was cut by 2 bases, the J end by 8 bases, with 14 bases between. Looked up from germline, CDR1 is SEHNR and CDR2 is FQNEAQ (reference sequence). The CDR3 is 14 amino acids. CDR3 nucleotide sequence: TGTGCCAGCAGCTTACCGGCCCCTCGAATTACGCAGTATTTT. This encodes CASSLPAPRITQYF.

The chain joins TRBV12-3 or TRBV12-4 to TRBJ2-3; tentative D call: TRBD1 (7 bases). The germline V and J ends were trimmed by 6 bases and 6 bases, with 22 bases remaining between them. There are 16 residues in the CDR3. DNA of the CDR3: TGTGCCAGCAGAAGACTCGCGGGACCAGGGGGGGATACGCAGTATTTT. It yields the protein CASRRLAGPGGDTQYF.

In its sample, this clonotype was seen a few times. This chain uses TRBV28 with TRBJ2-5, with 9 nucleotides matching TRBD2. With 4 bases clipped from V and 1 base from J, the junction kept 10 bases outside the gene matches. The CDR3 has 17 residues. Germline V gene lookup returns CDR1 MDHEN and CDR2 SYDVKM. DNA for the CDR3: TGTGCCAGCAGTTCCGACCCGGGACTAGCATTCCAAGAGACCCAGTACTTC. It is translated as CASSSDPGLAFQETQYF.

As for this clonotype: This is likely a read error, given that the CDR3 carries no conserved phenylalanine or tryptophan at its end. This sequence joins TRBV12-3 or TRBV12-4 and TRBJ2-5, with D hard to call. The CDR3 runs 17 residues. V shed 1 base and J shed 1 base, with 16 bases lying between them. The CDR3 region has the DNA TGTGCCAGCAGTTTAGATTTGGTTGGGCGGCCCCAAGAGACCCAGTACCTC. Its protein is CASSLDLVGRPQETQYL.

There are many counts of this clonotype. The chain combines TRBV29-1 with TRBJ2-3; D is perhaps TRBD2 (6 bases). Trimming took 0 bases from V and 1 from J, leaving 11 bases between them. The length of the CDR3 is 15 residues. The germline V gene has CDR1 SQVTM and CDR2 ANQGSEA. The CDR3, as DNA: TGCAGCGTTGAAGATCCGAGGAGGGGCACAGATACGCAGTATTTT. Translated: CSVEDPRRGTDTQYF.

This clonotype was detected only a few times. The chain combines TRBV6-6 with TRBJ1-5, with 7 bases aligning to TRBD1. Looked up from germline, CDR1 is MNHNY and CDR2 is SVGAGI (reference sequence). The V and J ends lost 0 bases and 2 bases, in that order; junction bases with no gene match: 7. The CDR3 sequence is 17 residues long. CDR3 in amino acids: CASSYSQGGSGNQPQHF. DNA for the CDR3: TGTGCCAGCAGTTACTCGCAGGGGGGGTCGGGCAATCAGCCCCAGCATTTT.

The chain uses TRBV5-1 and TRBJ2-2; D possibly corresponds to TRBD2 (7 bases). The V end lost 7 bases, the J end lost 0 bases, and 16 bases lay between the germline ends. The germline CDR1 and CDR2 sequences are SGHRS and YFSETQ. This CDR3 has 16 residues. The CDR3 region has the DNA TGCGCCAGCCGGGCGGGGGCTATTACGAACACCGGGGAGCTGTTTTTT. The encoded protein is CASRAGAITNTGELFF.

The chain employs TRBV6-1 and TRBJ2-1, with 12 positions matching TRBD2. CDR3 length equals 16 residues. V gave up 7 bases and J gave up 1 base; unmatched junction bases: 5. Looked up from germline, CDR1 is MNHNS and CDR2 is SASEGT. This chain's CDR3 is CASNLLAGGSYNEQFF. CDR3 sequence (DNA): TGTGCCAGCAACTTACTAGCGGGGGGTTCCTACAATGAGCAGTTCTTC.

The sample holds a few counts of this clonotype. The CDR3 loop is CSVETGASEQYF. In DNA, the CDR3 is TGCAGCGTTGAAACGGGGGCGAGTGAGCAGTACTTC. The V gene is TRBV29-1, the J gene TRBJ2-7; D tentatively reads TRBD1 or TRBD2 (6 bases each). This CDR3 is 12 amino acids long. From germline, CDR1 is SQVTM and CDR2 ANQGSEA. Trimming pared 2 bases from V and 7 bases from J, leaving 12 bases between.

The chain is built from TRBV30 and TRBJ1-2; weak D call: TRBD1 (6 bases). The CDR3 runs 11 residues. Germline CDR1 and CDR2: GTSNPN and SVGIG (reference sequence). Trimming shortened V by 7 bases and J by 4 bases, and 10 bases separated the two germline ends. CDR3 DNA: TGTGCCTCCGACAGGCCCTATGGCTACACCTTC. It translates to CASDRPYGYTF.

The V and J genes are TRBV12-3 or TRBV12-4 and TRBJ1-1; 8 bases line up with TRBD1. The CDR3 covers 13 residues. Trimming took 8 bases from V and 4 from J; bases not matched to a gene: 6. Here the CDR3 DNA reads TGTGCCAGCCAGGGGGCGCAGATCACTGAAGCTTTCTTT. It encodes CASQGAQITEAFF.

The CDR3 loop reads CASSALGQGQTSPLHF. The CDR3 nucleotides are TGTGCCAGCAGCGCTCTCGGACAGGGCCAGACTTCACCCCTCCACTTT. This sequence joins TRBV9 and TRBJ1-6, with 8 bases that match TRBD1. The ends lost 3 bases at V and 9 bases at J; junction bases unmatched: 11. CDR3 length: 16 residues. In germline, CDR1 is SGDLS, CDR2 YYNGEE.

CDR3 loop: CASSDLLGDGYTF. The CDR3 region has the DNA TGTGCCAGCAGTGACCTATTAGGAGATGGCTACACCTTC. The gene calls are TRBV6-5 and TRBJ1-2; D is ambiguous. CDR1 is MNHEY, CDR2 SVGAGI, per germline. V lost 5 bases and J 6 bases, leaving 13 bases between the germline ends. The CDR3 covers 13 residues.

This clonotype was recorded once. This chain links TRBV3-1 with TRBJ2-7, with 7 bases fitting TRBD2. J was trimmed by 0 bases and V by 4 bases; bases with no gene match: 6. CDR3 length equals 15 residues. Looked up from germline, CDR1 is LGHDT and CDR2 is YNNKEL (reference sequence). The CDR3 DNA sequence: TGTGCCAGCAGCCGGGGGAGGGCAGTCTCCTACGAGCAGTACTTC. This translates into CASSRGRAVSYEQYF.

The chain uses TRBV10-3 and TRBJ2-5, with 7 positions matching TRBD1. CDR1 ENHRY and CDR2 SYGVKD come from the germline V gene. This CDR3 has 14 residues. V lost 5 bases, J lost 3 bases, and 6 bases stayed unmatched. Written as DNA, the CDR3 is TGTGCCATCAGTCGGGACACAGGGGAAGAGACCCAGTACTTC. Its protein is CAISRDTGEETQYF.

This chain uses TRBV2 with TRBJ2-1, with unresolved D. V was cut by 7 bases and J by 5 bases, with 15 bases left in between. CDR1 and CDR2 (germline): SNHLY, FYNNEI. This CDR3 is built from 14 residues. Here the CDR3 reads CASKANPADNEQFF. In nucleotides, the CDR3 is TGTGCCAGCAAGGCGAACCCAGCCGACAATGAGCAGTTCTTC.

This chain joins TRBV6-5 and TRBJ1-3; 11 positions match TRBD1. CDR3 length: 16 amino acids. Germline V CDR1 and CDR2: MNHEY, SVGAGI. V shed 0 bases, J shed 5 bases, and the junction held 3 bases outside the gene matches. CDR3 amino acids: CASSYSRTGGRNTIYF. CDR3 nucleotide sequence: TGTGCCAGCAGTTACTCGAGGACAGGGGGCAGAAACACCATATATTTT.

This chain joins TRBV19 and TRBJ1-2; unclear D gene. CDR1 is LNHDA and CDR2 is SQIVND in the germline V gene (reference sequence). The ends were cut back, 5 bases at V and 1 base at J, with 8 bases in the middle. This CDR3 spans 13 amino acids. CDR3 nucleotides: TGTGCCAGTAGTTCCGGGGTTAACTATGGCTACACCTTC. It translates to CASSSGVNYGYTF.

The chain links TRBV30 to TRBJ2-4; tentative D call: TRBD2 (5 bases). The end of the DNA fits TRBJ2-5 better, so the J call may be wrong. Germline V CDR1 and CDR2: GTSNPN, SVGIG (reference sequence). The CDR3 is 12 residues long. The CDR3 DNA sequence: TGTGCCTGTAGAAGAGGGCAGGAGACCCAGTACTTC. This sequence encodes CACRRGQETQYF.

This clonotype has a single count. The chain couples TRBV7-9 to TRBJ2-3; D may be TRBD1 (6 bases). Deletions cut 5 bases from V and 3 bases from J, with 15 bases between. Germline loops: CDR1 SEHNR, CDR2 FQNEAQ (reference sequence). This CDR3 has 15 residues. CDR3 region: CASSPTGLGTDTQYF. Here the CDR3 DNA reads TGTGCCAGCAGCCCGACAGGTTTAGGAACAGATACGCAGTATTTT.

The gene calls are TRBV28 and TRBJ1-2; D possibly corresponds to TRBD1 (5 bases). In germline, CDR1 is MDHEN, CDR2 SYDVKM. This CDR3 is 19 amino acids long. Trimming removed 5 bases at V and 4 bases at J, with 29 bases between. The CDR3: CASSPDPGGDYATFYGYTF. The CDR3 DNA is TGTGCCAGCAGTCCCGACCCCGGCGGGGACTATGCTACCTTCTATGGCTACACCTTC.